The 8 T cell receptor beta chains below were found in one sample sequenced in a study of cytomegalovirus exposure and HLA in healthy donors. Vbeta (60) and Jbeta (13) primers were used in the PCR. Only in-frame clones appear in the TCRdb table, and some are missing; sequencing was by immunoSEQ multiplex PCR. The sample holds 100,000 to 150,000 clones, roughly 72% seen once. The sequenced sample was PBMCs. The origin of the receptors is a man aged 35 to 55 in good health and CMV-seropositive.

The chain combines TRBV9 with TRBJ2-3, with 8 bases matching TRBD1. This CDR3 has 15 residues. Trimming at V came to 3 bases and at J to 3 bases, leaving 6 bases not matched to a gene. Germline CDR1 and CDR2: SGDLS and YYNGEE. CDR3 sequence reads: CASSGTGIGTDTQYF. CDR3 in DNA: TGTGCCAGCAGCGGGACAGGGATAGGTACAGATACGCAGTATTTT. Together with reference TRBV9 and TRBJ2-3, the CDR3 gives the full variable domain: DSGVTQTPKHLITATGQRVTLRCSPRSGDLSVYWYQQSLDQGLQFLIQYYNGEERAKGNILERFSAQQFPDLHSELNLSSLELGDSALYFCASSGTGIGTDTQYFGPGTRLTVL.

The CDR3 reads CASSSRTGMNTEAFF. In DNA, the CDR3 is TGTGCCAGCAGCTCCCGGACAGGGATGAACACTGAAGCTTTCTTT. The chain employs TRBV9 and TRBJ1-1; 8 positions agree with TRBD1. The CDR3 covers 15 residues. V lost 4 bases, J lost 0 bases, and 5 bases stayed unmatched. Germline assignment: CDR1 SGDLS and CDR2 YYNGEE.

The chain recombines TRBV5-1 with TRBJ1-2, with TRBD1 as a possible D gene (6 bases). Germline values: CDR1 SGHRS, CDR2 YFSETQ. The CDR3 has 12 residues. V dropped 7 bases and J dropped 6 bases, with 13 bases sitting between them. Here the CDR3 reads CASASGGHGYTF. The CDR3 DNA sequence: TGCGCCAGCGCTTCGGGGGGCCATGGCTACACCTTC.

This rearrangement joins TRBV19 to TRBJ2-7; 10 nucleotides align to TRBD2. The germline V gene has CDR1 LNHDA and CDR2 SQIVND (reference sequence). V was clipped by 1 base and J by 1 base; unmatched bases: 4. The CDR3 has 16 residues. CDR3 nucleotide sequence: TGTGCCAGTAGTATAGCGGCGACTAGCGGGTCCTACGAGCAGTACTTC. Translated: CASSIAATSGSYEQYF.

The chain employs TRBV10-3 and TRBJ2-1; TRBD2 is a possible D gene (5 bases). The CDR3 sequence is 16 residues long. Germline assignment: CDR1 ENHRY and CDR2 SYGVKD. V lost 3 bases to trimming and J lost 9 bases, with 21 bases between them. In DNA, the CDR3 is TGTGCCATCAGTGACCCCGGACTTAGCCCGAATAGTGAGCAGTTCTTC. Its protein is CAISDPGLSPNSEQFF.

Written as DNA, the CDR3 is TGTGCCAGTAGTATAGAGGGGACAGATACTGAAGCTTTCTTT. Amino acid sequence: CASSIEGTDTEAFF. The J gene is TRBJ1-1, the V gene TRBV19; 7 bases map to TRBD1. The CDR3 runs 14 residues. Germline V gene lookup returns CDR1 LNHDA and CDR2 SQIVND (reference sequence). Unmatched junction bases numbered 3, after V lost 0 bases and J lost 5 bases.

V gene TRBV19 combines with J gene TRBJ2-1; 10 nucleotides line up with TRBD2. V gave up 3 bases and J gave up 15 bases; unmatched junction bases: 5. CDR1 is LNHDA, CDR2 SQIVND, per germline (reference sequence). This CDR3 is built from 12 residues. As DNA, the CDR3 is TGTGCCAGTAGTATTAGCGGGGGGCAACCGTTCTTC. Protein product: CASSISGGQPFF.

The rearrangement uses TRBV5-1 and TRBJ2-5; 8 bases line up with TRBD1. In germline, CDR1 is SGHRS, CDR2 YFSETQ. The CDR3 has 16 residues. After removal of 5 bases from V and 2 bases from J, the junction contained 11 bases not matched to a gene. CDR3 nucleotides: TGCGCCAGCAGTTCGGCGCTTGGACAGGGACAAGAGACCCAGTACTTC. Translation gives CASSSALGQGQETQYF. The full variable domain, rest sourced from reference TRBV5-1 and TRBJ2-5, is KAGVTQTPRYLIKTRGQQVTLSCSPISGHRSVSWYQQTPGQGLQFLFEYFSETQRNKGNFPGRFSGRQFSNSRSEMNVSTLELGDSALYLCASSSALGQGQETQYFGPGTRLLVL.